These T cell receptor beta chains were read from a single sample in a study of immune evolution from preneoplasia to lung adenocarcinoma. The protocol was immunoSEQ multiplex PCR, while the TCRdb copy is restricted to in-frame clones and leaves out a portion. The sample shows 9,500 to 15,000 clones, around 85% of them seen only once. Sequenced: FFPE tissue from an adenomatous hyperplasia lung lesion. These receptors came from a person aged 50 to 70 with lung adenocarcinoma. Both conserved end residues are part of each CDR3. A D gene is named only where the DNA matches it firmly. Size tells how often a clone was seen (once, few, many) or the class of an expanded clone, and some rows leave it out.

clone_size | d_call | j_call | v_call | cdr3_nt | cdr3_aa
NA | NA | TRBJ1-3 | TRBV19 | TGTGCCAGTAGTCGACGGAGCTCTGGAAACACCATATATTTT | CASSRRSSGNTIYF
NA | TRBD1 | TRBJ1-3 | TRBV19 | TGTGCCAGTAGTATAGAAGGACAGGGTCTCTCTGGAAACACCATATATTTT | CASSIEGQGLSGNTIYF
once | TRBD2 | TRBJ2-1 | TRBV27 | TGTGCCAGCAGCTTAACCGGGACTAGCGGAGACGGTGAGCAGTTCTTC | CASSLTGTSGDGEQFF
NA | NA | TRBJ1-5 | TRBV19 | TGTGCCAGTAGTATATGGGGGGGAGATCAGCCCCAGCATTTT | CASSIWGGDQPQHF
NA | NA | TRBJ1-1 | TRBV11-3 | TGTGCCAGCAGTCAGGACACTGAAGCTTTCTTT | CASSQDTEAFF
once | NA | TRBJ2-1 | TRBV5-4 | TGTGCCAGCAGCCAGGATGACAATGAGCAGTTCTTC | CASSQDDNEQFF
NA | NA | TRBJ2-3 | TRBV28 | TGTGCCAGCAGTTCCCTCGGAAGCATCGATACGCAGTATTTT | CASSSLGSIDTQYF
NA | NA | TRBJ1-1 | TRBV6-1 | TGTGCCAGCAGTGAACAGGGATCGAACACTGAAGCTTTCTTT | CASSEQGSNTEAFF
NA | NA | TRBJ2-5 | TRBV7-8 | TGTGCCAGCAGCACAGCAGGGAACCGCGGGACCCAGTACTTC | CASSTAGNRGTQYF
NA | TRBD1 | TRBJ1-5 | TRBV19 | TGTGCCAGTACGTGGACAGGAACCTTTGATCAGCCCCAGCATTTT | CASTWTGTFDQPQHF
NA | NA | TRBJ1-1 | TRBV28 | TGTGCCAGCAATTCCGACAGACCCCCCCGGACTGAAGCTTTCTTT | CASNSDRPPRTEAFF
once | NA | TRBJ1-2 | TRBV6-5 | TGTGCCAGCAGTTACAGGGGGAATGGCTACACCTTC | CASSYRGNGYTF
few | TRBD1 | TRBJ1-3 | TRBV7-8 | TGTGCCAGCGGACAGGGGCGCTCTGGAAACACCATATATTTT | CASGQGRSGNTIYF
NA | NA | TRBJ2-3 | TRBV5-1 | TGCGCCAGCAGCTCGCAACTAGGAAGCACAGATACGCAGTATTTT | CASSSQLGSTDTQYF
NA | NA | TRBJ2-6 | TRBV6-5 | TGTGCCTCTACCGACATTCCCTCTGGGGCCAACGTCCTGACTTTC | CASTDIPSGANVLTF
NA | NA | TRBJ1-5 | TRBV7-8 | TGTGCCAGCAGCTTAGCGCCGACAGATAGCAATCAGCCCCAGCATTTT | CASSLAPTDSNQPQHF
once | NA | TRBJ2-3 | TRBV27 | TGTGCCAGCAGTTTATCTGGGGATACGCAGTATTTT | CASSLSGDTQYF
once | NA | TRBJ2-7 | TRBV30 | TGTGCCTGGAGTGCTGGAGGGGTCTCCGAGCAGTACTTC | CAWSAGGVSEQYF
NA | TRBD2 | TRBJ2-3 | TRBV11-3 | TGTGCCAGCAGCTCACCGAACCGACTAGCGGGAACTGAAGATACGCAGTATTTT | CASSSPNRLAGTEDTQYF
NA | NA | TRBJ1-1 | TRBV6-5 | TGTGCCAGCAGTTACTCGTCACAGGGAGCGGGTGAAGCTTTCTTT | CASSYSSQGAGEAFF
NA | TRBD1 | TRBJ1-4 | TRBV7-6 | TGTGCCAGCAGACGAAGGGACAGGGTCGATGAAAAACTGTTTTTT | CASRRRDRVDEKLFF
NA | TRBD1 | TRBJ1-2 | TRBV7-2 | TGTGCCAGCAGCTTAGACAGGGGAGGCTACACCTTC | CASSLDRGGYTF
NA | NA | TRBJ1-2 | TRBV9 | TGTGCCAGCAGCGTAGCAGGCGGGGGACTATGGGACTATGGCTACACCTTC | CASSVAGGGLWDYGYTF
once | NA | TRBJ1-1 | TRBV14 | TGTGCCAGCAGCCAAGACAGGGCCGAAACTGAAGCTTTCTTT | CASSQDRAETEAFF
NA | TRBD2 | TRBJ2-7 | TRBV19 | TGTGCCAGCGGAGGAGCGGGAGGGAAACAAGTCTACGAGCAGTACTTC | CASGGAGGKQVYEQYF
NA | NA | TRBJ1-1 | TRBV10-2 | TGCGCCAGCCAGCAGGGAACTGAAGCTTTCTTT | CASQQGTEAFF
NA | TRBD2 | TRBJ2-3 | TRBV4-1 | TGCGCCAGCAGCCAAGGGGCTTCGGGGGGACGGGATACGCAGTATTTT | CASSQGASGGRDTQYF
NA | TRBD1 | TRBJ2-2 | TRBV6-4 | TGTGCCAGCAGTGCAGGGGGCGACACCGGGGAGCTGTTTTTT | CASSAGGDTGELFF
NA | TRBD1 | TRBJ1-2 | TRBV30 | TGTGCCTGGAGTACCCCCAGGGGGATAGGCTACACCTTC | CAWSTPRGIGYTF
NA | NA | TRBJ2-5 | TRBV18 | TGTGCCAGCTCACCGGGTCAGAACCAAGAGACCCAGTACTTC | CASSPGQNQETQYF
NA | TRBD2 | TRBJ2-3 | TRBV28 | TGTGCCAGCAGTTCCCAGGGGCGGGAGGGCCATAGCACAGATACGCAGTATTTT | CASSSQGREGHSTDTQYF
NA | NA | TRBJ1-2 | TRBV28 | TGTGCCAGCAGCCGCACCGGGACCGGCAAAATAGATTATGGCTACACCTTC | CASSRTGTGKIDYGYTF
NA | NA | TRBJ2-1 | TRBV7-3 | TGTGCCAGCAGCTTAAGAGGCGCTAGCAGGAGCTCCTACAATGAGCAGTTCTTC | CASSLRGASRSSYNEQFF
NA | NA | TRBJ1-1 | TRBV10-3 | TGTGCCATCAGTGACTCGGAGACTGGTCCTGGAGCTTTCTTT | CAISDSETGPGAFF
NA | TRBD1 | TRBJ1-4 | TRBV2 | TGTGCCAGCGGGAGGGACAGGGAAAATGAAAAACTGTTTTTT | CASGRDRENEKLFF
NA | NA | TRBJ2-7 | TRBV7-2 | TGTGCCAGCAGCTTATGGGACTCGGAAACCTACGAGCAGTACTTC | CASSLWDSETYEQYF
NA | NA | TRBJ2-6 | TRBV7-3 | TGTGCCAGCAGCCGCCCTTCTGGGGCCAACGTCCTGACTTTC | CASSRPSGANVLTF
NA | NA | TRBJ2-1 | TRBV2 | TGTGCCAGCACCCAGGGGACCCGCCGGGGAAGCTCCTACAATGAGCAGTTCTTC | CASTQGTRRGSSYNEQFF
NA | NA | TRBJ2-7 | TRBV30 | TGTGCCTGGAGTGTACTCTACGAGCAGTACTTC | CAWSVLYEQYF
NA | TRBD1 | TRBJ1-2 | TRBV5-4 | TGTGCCAGCAGCTTGGGGGAAAGAGGACAGGGTAGTTATGGCTACACCTTC | CASSLGERGQGSYGYTF
NA | NA | TRBJ2-1 | TRBV5-1 | TGCGCCAGCAGCTTGGCCCAATACAATGAGCAGTTCTTC | CASSLAQYNEQFF
NA | NA | TRBJ1-1 | TRBV5-1 | TGCGCCAGCAGCTTGATGGGGGGGAGGAACACTGAAGCTTTCTTT | CASSLMGGRNTEAFF
NA | NA | TRBJ2-3 | TRBV9 | TGTGCCAGCAGCCCATCGGGAGATCTGGCGCAGTATTTT | CASSPSGDLAQYF
few | TRBD2 | TRBJ2-2 | TRBV15 | TGTGCCACCAGCAGAGATACGGGAGGCACCGGGGAGCTGTTTTTT | CATSRDTGGTGELFF
NA | NA | TRBJ1-5 | TRBV6-1 | TGTGCCAGCACGGACCCGAATCAGCCCCAGCATTTT | CASTDPNQPQHF
NA | TRBD2 | TRBJ2-1 | TRBV7-9 | TGTGCCAGCAGCCACTCGGCGGGAGGCCGCAATGAGCAATTCTTC | CASSHSAGGRNEQFF
NA | TRBD1 | TRBJ2-7 | TRBV9 | TGTGCCAGCAGCCCCCGGACAGGGGGTGCCGAGCAGTACTTC | CASSPRTGGAEQYF
NA | TRBD2 | TRBJ2-1 | TRBV5-1 | TGCGCCAGCAGCTCCTACGATACTAGCGGGAGTAATGAGCAGTTCTTC | CASSSYDTSGSNEQFF
NA | NA | TRBJ2-1 | TRBV6-6 | TGTGCCAGCAGTTATCAATACAATGAGCAGTTCTTC | CASSYQYNEQFF
once | NA | TRBJ2-3 | TRBV7-9 | TGTGCCAGCAGCATTATTCGGGTCACAGATACGCAGTATTTT | CASSIIRVTDTQYF
NA | TRBD1 | TRBJ2-5 | TRBV9 | TGTGCCAGCAGCGTAGATACAGGGGTCCAAGAGACCCAGTACTTC | CASSVDTGVQETQYF
NA | TRBD1 | TRBJ2-7 | TRBV2 | TGTGCCAGCAGGCACCCGGGACAGGGGATCTACGAGCAGTACTTC | CASRHPGQGIYEQYF
NA | NA | TRBJ2-1 | TRBV11-2 | TGTGCCAGCAGCTCCCCTGGGGGTTACAATGAGCAGTTCTTC | CASSSPGGYNEQFF
NA | NA | TRBJ2-7 | TRBV10-1 | TGCGCCAGCAGTACGTACAGGGACCGCTCCTACGAGCAGTACTTC | CASSTYRDRSYEQYF
NA | TRBD1 | TRBJ2-5 | TRBV28 | TGTGCCAGCAGTTCCCCCGGACAGGTCCAAGAGACCCAGTACTTC | CASSSPGQVQETQYF
NA | NA | TRBJ2-2 | TRBV9 | TGTGCCAGCAGCACCCCTACCGGGGAGCTGTTTTTT | CASSTPTGELFF
NA | NA | TRBJ1-1 | TRBV27 | TGTGCCAGCAGTTTTGCGCAGCCAAACACTGAAGCTTTCTTT | CASSFAQPNTEAFF